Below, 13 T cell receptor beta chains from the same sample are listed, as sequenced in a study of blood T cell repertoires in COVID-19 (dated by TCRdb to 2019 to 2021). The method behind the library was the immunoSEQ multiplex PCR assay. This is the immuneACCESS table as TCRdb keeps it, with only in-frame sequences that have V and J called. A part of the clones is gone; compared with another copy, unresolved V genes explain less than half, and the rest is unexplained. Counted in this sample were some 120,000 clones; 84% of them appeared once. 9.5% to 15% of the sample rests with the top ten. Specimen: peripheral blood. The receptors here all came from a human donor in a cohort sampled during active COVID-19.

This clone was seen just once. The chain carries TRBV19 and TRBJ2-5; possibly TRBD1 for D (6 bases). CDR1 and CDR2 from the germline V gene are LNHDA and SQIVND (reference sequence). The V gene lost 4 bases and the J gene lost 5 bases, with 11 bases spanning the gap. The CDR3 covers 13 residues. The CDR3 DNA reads TGTGCCAGTAGTAGGGGACAAGGGGAGACCCAGTACTTC. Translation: CASSRGQGETQYF.

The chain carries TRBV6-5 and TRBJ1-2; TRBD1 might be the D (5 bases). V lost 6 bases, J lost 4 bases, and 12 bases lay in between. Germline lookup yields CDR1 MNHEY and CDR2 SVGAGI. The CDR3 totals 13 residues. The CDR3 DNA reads TGTGCCAGCAGGAGCGACAGCCTCTATGGCTACACCTTC. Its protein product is CASRSDSLYGYTF.

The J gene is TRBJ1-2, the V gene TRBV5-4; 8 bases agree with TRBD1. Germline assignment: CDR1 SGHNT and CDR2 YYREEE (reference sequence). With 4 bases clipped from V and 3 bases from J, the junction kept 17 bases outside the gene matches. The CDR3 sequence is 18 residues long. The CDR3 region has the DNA TGTGCCAGCAGCCGGACAGGGAATCTGCTAGGGGGCTACTATGGCTACACCTTC. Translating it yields CASSRTGNLLGGYYGYTF.

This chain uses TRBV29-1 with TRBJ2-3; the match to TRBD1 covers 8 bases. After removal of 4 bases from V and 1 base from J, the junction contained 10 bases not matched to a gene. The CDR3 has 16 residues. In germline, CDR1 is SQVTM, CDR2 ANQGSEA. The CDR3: CSVGWAGGLGTDTQYF. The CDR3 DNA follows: TGCAGCGTTGGATGGGCAGGGGGCTTGGGCACAGATACGCAGTATTTT.

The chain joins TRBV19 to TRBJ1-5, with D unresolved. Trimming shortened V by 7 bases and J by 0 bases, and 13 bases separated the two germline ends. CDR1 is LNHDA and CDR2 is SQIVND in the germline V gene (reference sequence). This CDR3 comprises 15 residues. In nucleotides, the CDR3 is TGTGCCAGTACCCAAGGAGGATATAGCAATCAGCCCCAGCATTTT. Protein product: CASTQGGYSNQPQHF. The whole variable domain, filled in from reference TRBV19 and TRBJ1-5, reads DGGITQSPKYLFRKEGQNVTLSCEQNLNHDAMYWYRQDPGQGLRLIYYSQIVNDFQKGDIAEGYSVSREKKESFPLTVTSAQKNPTAFYLCASTQGGYSNQPQHFGDGTRLSIL.

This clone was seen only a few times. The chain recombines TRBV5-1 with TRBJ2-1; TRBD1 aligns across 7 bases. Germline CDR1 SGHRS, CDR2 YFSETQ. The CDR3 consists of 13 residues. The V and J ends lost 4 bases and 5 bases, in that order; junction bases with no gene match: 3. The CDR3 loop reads CASSEGQNNEQFF. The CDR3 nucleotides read TGCGCCAGCAGCGAGGGACAGAACAATGAGCAGTTCTTC.

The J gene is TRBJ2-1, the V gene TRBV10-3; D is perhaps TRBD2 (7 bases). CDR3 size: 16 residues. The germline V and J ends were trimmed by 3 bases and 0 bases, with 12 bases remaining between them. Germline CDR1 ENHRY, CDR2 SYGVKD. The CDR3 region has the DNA TGTGCCATCAGTGATGGGCGGGGGCGCTCCTACAATGAGCAGTTCTTC. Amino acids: CAISDGRGRSYNEQFF.

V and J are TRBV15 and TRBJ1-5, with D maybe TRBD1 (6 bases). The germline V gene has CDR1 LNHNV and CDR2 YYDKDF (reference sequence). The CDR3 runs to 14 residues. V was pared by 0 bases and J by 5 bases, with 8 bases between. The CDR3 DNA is TGTGCCACCAGCAGAGATAAGGGGGATCAGCCCCAGCATTTT. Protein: CATSRDKGDQPQHF. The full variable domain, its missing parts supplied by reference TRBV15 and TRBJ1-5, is DAMVIQNPRYQVTQFGKPVTLSCSQTLNHNVMYWYQQKSSQAPKLLFHYYDKDFNNEADTPDNFQSRRPNTSFCFLDIRSPGLGDTAMYLCATSRDKGDQPQHFGDGTRLSIL.

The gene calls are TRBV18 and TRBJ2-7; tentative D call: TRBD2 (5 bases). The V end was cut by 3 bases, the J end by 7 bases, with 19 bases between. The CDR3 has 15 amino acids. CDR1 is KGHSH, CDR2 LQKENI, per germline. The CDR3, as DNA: TGTGCCAGCTCACCTAGCAGCGGCCAGCCCAAGGAGCAGTACTTC. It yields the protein CASSPSSGQPKEQYF.

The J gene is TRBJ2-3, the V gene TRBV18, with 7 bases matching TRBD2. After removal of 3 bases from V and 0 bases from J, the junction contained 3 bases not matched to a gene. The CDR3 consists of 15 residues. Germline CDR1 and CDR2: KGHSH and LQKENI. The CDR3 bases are TGTGCCAGCTCACCTGTGGGGGGGAGCACAGATACGCAGTATTTT. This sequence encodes CASSPVGGSTDTQYF.

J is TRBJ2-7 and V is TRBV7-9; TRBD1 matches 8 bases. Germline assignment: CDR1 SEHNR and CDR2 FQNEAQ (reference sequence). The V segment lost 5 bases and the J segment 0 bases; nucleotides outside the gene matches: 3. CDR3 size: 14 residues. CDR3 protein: CASSVTGGSYEQYF. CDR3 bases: TGTGCCAGCAGCGTTACAGGGGGCTCCTACGAGCAGTACTTC.

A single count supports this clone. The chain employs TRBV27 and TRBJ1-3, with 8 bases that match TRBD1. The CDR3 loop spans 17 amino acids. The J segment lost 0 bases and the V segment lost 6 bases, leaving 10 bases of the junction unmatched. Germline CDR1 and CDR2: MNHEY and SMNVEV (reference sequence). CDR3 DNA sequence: TGTGCCAGCAGACCGCAGGGGGCCCCTTTCTCTGGAAACACCATATATTTT. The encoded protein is CASRPQGAPFSGNTIYF.

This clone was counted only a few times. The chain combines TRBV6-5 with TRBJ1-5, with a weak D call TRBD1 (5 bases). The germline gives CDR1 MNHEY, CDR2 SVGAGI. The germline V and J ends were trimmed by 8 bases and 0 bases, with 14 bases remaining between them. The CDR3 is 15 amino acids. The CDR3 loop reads CASETTGVSNQPQHF. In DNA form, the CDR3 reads TGTGCCAGCGAGACTACGGGGGTTAGCAATCAGCCCCAGCATTTT.